The source of this TCR beta chain is a study of T cell responses to AZD1222 COVID-19 vaccine. Study outcomes and limitations: Without day 14 samples, only post-peak T cell repertoires were studied. Of spike-specific TCRs, nearly half reportedly target regions left unmutated in variants.

The CDR3 has 14 residues. After removal of 3 bases from V and 7 bases from J, the junction contained 6 bases not matched to a gene. CDR1 is SGHDN, CDR2 FVKESK, per germline. TCRdb keeps only in-frame clones here, not all; method: immunoSEQ multiplex PCR. The table has 150,000 to 200,000 clones, more than 80% seen once. As to this clone: Its cognate antigen is unknown.

The sequence was collected from an adult in good health. This chain joins TRBV14 and TRBJ1-2, with 9 bases matching TRBD1. The sample consisted of peripheral blood, taken on day 0 of AZD1222 vaccination. CDR3 loop: CASSHLGQGFGYTF. CDR3 coding DNA: TGTGCCAGCAGCCATTTGGGACAGGGTTTTGGCTACACCTTC.